Listed below are T cell receptor beta chains from one sample, sequenced in a study of T cell responses to AZD1222 COVID-19 vaccine. Clones were read by immunoSEQ multiplex PCR, and TCRdb kept only the in-frame ones, dropping some. The top ten hold just over 5.5% of the sample, which has over 110,000 clones, 70% to 90% seen once. This specimen consisted of peripheral blood, obtained on day 0 of AZD1222 vaccination. These receptors all stem from an adult in good health. Both conserved end residues are part of each CDR3. D genes are given only for firm matches. Clone size appears in some rows only: once, few, many, or a class for an expanded clone.

D gene,clone size,J gene,V gene,CDR3 DNA,CDR3 protein
.,.,TRBJ2-7,TRBV25-1,TGTGCCAGCAGTCGCATACCTTACGAGCAGTACTTC,CASSRIPYEQYF
.,.,TRBJ1-5,TRBV6-2/TRBV6-3,TGTGCCAGCAGTTACTCCTCGGGGCGGAGGCAGCCCCAGCATTTT,CASSYSSGRRQPQHF
TRBD2,.,TRBJ2-3,TRBV4-1,TGCGCCAGCAGCCCGCGAAGCGGGAGGGTAGCAGATACGCAGTATTTT,CASSPRSGRVADTQYF
.,.,TRBJ1-5,TRBV5-1,TGCGCCAGCAGCTTGAGAGGGGGCAATCAGCCCCAGCATTTT,CASSLRGGNQPQHF
.,.,TRBJ1-1,TRBV9,TGTGCCAGCAGCGTAGTGGACAGCCGGAACACTGAAGCTTTCTTT,CASSVVDSRNTEAFF
.,.,TRBJ2-3,TRBV5-1,TGCGCCAGCAGCGTGATAAACCGCATCACAGATACGCAGTATTTT,CASSVINRITDTQYF
TRBD2,.,TRBJ2-1,TRBV7-8,TGTGCCAGCAGCTCCGGGACTAGGGGGTACAATGAGCAGTTCTTC,CASSSGTRGYNEQFF
TRBD2,.,TRBJ2-2,TRBV25-1,TGTGCCAGCAGTGGTACGGGACTAACTTTCGGGGAGCTGTTTTTT,CASSGTGLTFGELFF
.,.,TRBJ1-1,TRBV4-1,TGCGCCAGCAGTCACACCGGGGCAGGAGGAACTGAAGCTTTCTTT,CASSHTGAGGTEAFF
.,.,TRBJ1-1,TRBV10-3,TGTGCCACCAACACCATGAACACTGAAGCTTTCTTT,CATNTMNTEAFF
TRBD1,.,TRBJ1-4,TRBV2,TGTGCCAGCAGTTTGGGACAGGGATTCCGCGTTGGTGAAAAACTGTTTTTT,CASSLGQGFRVGEKLFF
.,.,TRBJ2-3,TRBV28,TGTGCCAGCACCAAGAGGCAGCACACAGATACGCAGTATTTT,CASTKRQHTDTQYF
TRBD2,.,TRBJ2-7,TRBV6-4,TGTGCCACCCGGGGGGGGGATAGCGGGAGAGAGCCCTACGAGCAGTACTTC,CATRGGDSGREPYEQYF
.,.,TRBJ1-3,TRBV30,TGTGCCTGGAGTGTAGGGCAGTTGAGCTCTGGAAACACCATATATTTT,CAWSVGQLSSGNTIYF
TRBD1,.,TRBJ2-2,TRBV5-1,TGCGCCAGCAGCTTGAGGGGGCCCGACACCGGGGAGCTGTTTTTT,CASSLRGPDTGELFF
TRBD2,.,TRBJ2-7,TRBV7-6,TGTGCCAGCAGCTTAAGGGGAGCTAGCGGACTCCTCGGAGAGCAGTACTTC,CASSLRGASGLLGEQYF
.,once,TRBJ2-5,TRBV27,TGTGCCAGCAGTTTGGGGACGGCGGGGCAGACCCAGTACTTC,CASSLGTAGQTQYF
.,.,TRBJ2-5,TRBV7-8,TGTGCCAGCAGCTCTCGTCCGAACAGGAGGGGCAAGGGCCAAGAGACCCAGTACTTC,CASSSRPNRRGKGQETQYF
.,.,TRBJ2-1,TRBV11-1,TGTGCCAGCAGCTTGCAGTACAGTGTCCCGTGGGATGAGCAGTTCTTC,CASSLQYSVPWDEQFF
.,.,TRBJ2-1,TRBV19,TGTGCCAGTAGTATCCGCCCTAGTTACAATGAGCAGTTCTTC,CASSIRPSYNEQFF
.,.,TRBJ2-2,TRBV11-2,TGTGCCAGCAGCCTCGCTAGCCCCGGGGAGCTGTTTTTT,CASSLASPGELFF
TRBD1,.,TRBJ1-2,TRBV5-1,TGCGCCAGCAGCTTGGGGACAGGGGATGGCTACACCTTC,CASSLGTGDGYTF
TRBD1,.,TRBJ1-6,TRBV3-1/TRBV3-2,TGTGCCAGCAGCCAAGCTGGGACAGTAAGAAATTCACCCCTCCACTTT,CASSQAGTVRNSPLHF
.,.,TRBJ2-7,TRBV5-6,TGTGCCAGCAGCCAACGGGACCTCCCGGTCGAGCAGTACTTC,CASSQRDLPVEQYF
.,.,TRBJ1-1,TRBV30,TGTGCCTACTCGGACACGCTGGGTAGAATGAACACTGAAGCTTTCTTT,CAYSDTLGRMNTEAFF
.,.,TRBJ1-1,TRBV9,TGTGCCAGCAGCAACAAAGATTCGACAGAGAACACTGAAGCTTTCTTT,CASSNKDSTENTEAFF
.,.,TRBJ2-3,TRBV19,TGTGCCAGTAAGGAAAGGGGTGGCACAGATACGCAGTATTTT,CASKERGGTDTQYF
.,.,TRBJ1-1,TRBV7-9,TGTGCCAGCAGCTCGCTCGGGAACACTGAAGCTTTCTTT,CASSSLGNTEAFF
TRBD2,.,TRBJ2-1,TRBV5-1,TGCGCCAGCAGCGTGTCTAGCGGGGCCTCCTACAATGAGCAGTTCTTC,CASSVSSGASYNEQFF
.,.,TRBJ1-5,TRBV19,TGTGCCAGTACGGGAAGCCACTATCAGCCCCAGCATTTT,CASTGSHYQPQHF
.,.,TRBJ2-7,TRBV11-2,TGTGCCAGCAGCGGAGCTAGCGTCTACGAGCAGTACTTC,CASSGASVYEQYF
.,.,TRBJ2-6,TRBV7-8,TGTGCCAGCAGCTTATGGGCTGGGGCCAACGTCCTGACTTTC,CASSLWAGANVLTF
TRBD2,.,TRBJ2-1,TRBV6-2/TRBV6-3,TGTGCCAGCAGTTACCGGGAGGGCTACTACAATGAGCAGTTCTTC,CASSYREGYYNEQFF
TRBD1,.,TRBJ2-5,TRBV15,TGTGCCACCAGCAGAGGCGACAGGGAATCAGAGACCCAGTACTTC,CATSRGDRESETQYF
.,few,TRBJ1-5,TRBV21-1,TGTGCCAGCACCAGGGGAATAGGGTATGATTTAGGTCAGCCCCAGCATTTT,CASTRGIGYDLGQPQHF
.,.,TRBJ1-6,TRBV4-1,TGCGCCAGCAGCCAAGTCGGGGAGACTAATTCACCCCTCCACTTT,CASSQVGETNSPLHF